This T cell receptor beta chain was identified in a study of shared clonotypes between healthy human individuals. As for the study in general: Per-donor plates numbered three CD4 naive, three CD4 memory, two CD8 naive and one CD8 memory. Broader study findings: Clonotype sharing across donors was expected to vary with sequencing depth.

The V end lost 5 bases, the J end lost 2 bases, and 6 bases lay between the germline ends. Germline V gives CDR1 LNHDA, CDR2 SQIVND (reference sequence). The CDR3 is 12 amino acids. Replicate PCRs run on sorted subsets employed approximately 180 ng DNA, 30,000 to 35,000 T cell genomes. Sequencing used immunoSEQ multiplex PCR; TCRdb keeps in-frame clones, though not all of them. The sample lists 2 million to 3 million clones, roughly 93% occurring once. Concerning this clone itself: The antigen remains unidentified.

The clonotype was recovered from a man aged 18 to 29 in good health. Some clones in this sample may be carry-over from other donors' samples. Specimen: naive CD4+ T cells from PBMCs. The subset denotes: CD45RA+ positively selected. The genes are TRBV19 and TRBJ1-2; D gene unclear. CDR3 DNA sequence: TGTGCCAGTAGTTGGAAGAACTATGGCTACACCTTC. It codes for CASSWKNYGYTF.